This is a list of T cell receptor beta chains from one sample in a study of sequential checkpoint blockade in melanoma. Sequenced by immunoSEQ multiplex PCR; TCRdb stores in-frame clones only, minus some. The sample carries roughly 5,400 clones, less than 30% recorded once. Sequenced here: tumor tissue (inferred from file names), sampled from a patient given nivolumab and ipilimumab in sequence. These receptors came from a human donor with melanoma. The CDR3 runs from the conserved cysteine through the conserved F or W. A D gene is named only where the DNA matches it firmly. Where a row states a size, it is once, few, many or the class of an expanded clone; other rows omit it.

v_call	d_call	clone_size	j_call	cdr3_aa	cdr3_nt
TRBV23-1	NA	medium-sized	TRBJ2-4	CASSQSSEAGMKAKNIQYF	TGCGCCAGCAGTCAATCGAGTGAGGCAGGAATGAAGGCCAAAAACATTCAGTACTTC
TRBV11-3	NA	few	TRBJ1-6	CASSRVRGGDSPLHF	TGTGCCAGCAGCCGTGTGAGGGGTGGTGATTCACCCCTCCACTTT
TRBV11-3	NA	few	TRBJ2-1	CASSSDLSSYNEQFF	TGTGCCAGCAGCTCGGACCTGAGCTCCTACAATGAGCAGTTCTTC
TRBV6-8	NA	NA	TRBJ1-6	CASSYSGRIQSSPLHF	TGTGCCAGCAGTTACTCGGGGCGGATCCAAAGCTCACCCCTCCACTTT
TRBV19	NA	once	TRBJ2-1	CASSIENTRYNEQFF	TGTGCCAGTAGTATAGAGAATACCAGGTACAATGAGCAGTTCTTC
TRBV6-8	NA	NA	TRBJ1-2	CASSANGDGRSYGYTF	TGTGCCAGCAGTGCGAACGGGGACGGTCGGTCCTATGGCTACACCTTC
TRBV5-1	TRBD1	NA	TRBJ2-1	CASSPTTGQGAYNEQFF	TGCGCCAGCAGCCCGACGACTGGACAGGGGGCCTACAATGAGCAGTTCTTC
TRBV5-1	NA	NA	TRBJ2-7	CASSLEAWEGSEQYF	TGCGCCAGCAGCTTGGAGGCGTGGGAAGGATCCGAGCAGTACTTC
TRBV6-8	NA	few	TRBJ1-1	CAISGGNTEAFF	TGTGCCATCAGTGGAGGGAACACTGAAGCTTTCTTT
TRBV5-1	NA	once	TRBJ2-7	CASSLEGGPYEQYF	TGCGCCAGCAGCCTGGAAGGGGGTCCCTACGAGCAGTACTTC
TRBV19	TRBD2	NA	TRBJ2-7	CASSLLGLASEQYF	TGTGCCAGTAGTCTCCTCGGACTAGCTAGCGAGCAGTACTTC
TRBV11-3	NA	large	TRBJ2-3	CASSGPSGSSTDTQYF	TGTGCCAGCAGCGGACCGTCGGGTTCTAGCACAGATACGCAGTATTTT
TRBV18	TRBD2	NA	TRBJ2-2	CASSPRLAENTGELFF	TGTGCCAGCTCACCGCGGCTAGCGGAGAACACCGGGGAGCTGTTTTTT
TRBV11-3	TRBD2	medium-sized	TRBJ2-7	CASSSLAGGNEQYF	TGTGCCAGCAGCTCCCTAGCGGGGGGGAACGAGCAGTACTTC
TRBV28	NA	few	TRBJ1-5	CASRKTAPGQPQHF	TGTGCCAGCAGGAAGACGGCTCCGGGACAGCCCCAGCATTTT
TRBV23-1	TRBD2	many	TRBJ2-2	CASSQDLLAIDTGELFF	TGCGCCAGCAGCCAAGATCTACTAGCGATTGACACCGGGGAGCTGTTTTTT
TRBV28	NA	few	TRBJ2-4	CASSPLLENIQYF	TGTGCCAGCAGTCCCCTATTGGAAAACATTCAGTACTTC
TRBV28	TRBD1	few	TRBJ2-5	CASTPGQEHQETQYF	TGTGCCAGCACACCGGGACAGGAGCACCAAGAGACCCAGTACTTC
TRBV11-3	TRBD2	few	TRBJ2-2	CASSWGGSGTTGELFF	TGTGCCAGCAGCTGGGGGGGTAGCGGGACCACCGGGGAGCTGTTTTTT
TRBV14	NA	NA	TRBJ2-7	CASSPTRVSYEQYF	TGTGCCAGCAGCCCGACCAGAGTGTCCTACGAGCAGTACTTC
TRBV29-1	TRBD2	few	TRBJ2-7	CSVEGTSGMEQYF	TGCAGCGTTGAGGGGACTAGCGGGATGGAGCAGTACTTC
TRBV5-1	TRBD2	NA	TRBJ2-3	CASSTGLAGLTDTQYF	TGCGCCAGCAGCACGGGACTAGCGGGGCTCACAGATACGCAGTATTTT
TRBV10-1	TRBD2	once	TRBJ2-5	CAILLAGGQETQYF	TGCGCCATTTTACTAGCGGGGGGACAAGAGACCCAGTACTTC
TRBV5-1	NA	NA	TRBJ1-5	CASRDDGEGGQPQHF	TGCGCCAGCAGGGATGACGGGGAAGGGGGGCAGCCCCAGCATTTT
TRBV6-8	TRBD1	few	TRBJ1-4	CASGGQGAGREKLFF	TGTGCCAGCGGAGGACAGGGGGCTGGTCGTGAAAAACTGTTTTTT
TRBV23-1	NA	many	TRBJ2-5	CASSQGRGQETQYF	TGCGCCAGCAGCCAAGGGAGGGGGCAAGAGACCCAGTACTTC
TRBV28	NA	few	TRBJ1-1	CASSLEGTEAFF	TGTGCCAGCAGTTTGGAGGGGACTGAAGCTTTCTTT
TRBV19	NA	NA	TRBJ2-7	CASSRGHYEQYF	TGTGCCAGCAGTAGGGGACACTACGAGCAGTACTTC
TRBV19	NA	few	TRBJ1-5	CASNPATGNQPQHF	TGTGCCAGTAACCCAGCCACAGGGAATCAGCCCCAGCATTTT
TRBV30	TRBD2	NA	TRBJ2-3	CAWSPGTSKDTQYF	TGTGCCTGGTCCCCCGGGACTAGCAAAGATACGCAGTATTTT
TRBV11-3	NA	many	TRBJ1-6	CASTKFTGLGNSPLHF	TGTGCCAGCACCAAGTTTACGGGACTGGGGAATTCACCCCTCCACTTT
TRBV5-1	TRBD2	NA	TRBJ2-7	CASSPGLGPTEQYF	TGCGCCAGCAGCCCGGGACTAGGACCCACGGAGCAGTACTTC
TRBV11-3	TRBD2	few	TRBJ2-7	CASSLVLAGTYEQYF	TGTGCCAGCAGCTTAGTCCTAGCGGGGACATACGAGCAGTACTTC
TRBV5-1	TRBD2	NA	TRBJ2-1	CASSLAGGHDNEQFF	TGCGCCAGCAGCTTGGCGGGGGGGCATGACAATGAGCAGTTCTTC
TRBV6-8	NA	medium-sized	TRBJ1-1	CASSHRDLFMNTEAFF	TGTGCCAGCAGTCACCGGGACCTATTCATGAACACTGAAGCTTTCTTT
TRBV6-8	NA	NA	TRBJ2-7	CASNEQTVNEQYF	TGTGCCAGCAACGAACAGACAGTTAACGAGCAGTACTTC
TRBV28	TRBD1	NA	TRBJ1-1	CASSQGALNTEAFF	TGTGCCAGCAGCCAGGGGGCGCTGAACACTGAAGCTTTCTTT
TRBV14	TRBD2	NA	TRBJ2-2	CASSQDSLAGAGTGELFF	TGTGCCAGCAGCCAAGATTCACTAGCGGGAGCGGGCACCGGGGAGCTGTTTTTT
TRBV6-8	NA	few	TRBJ1-5	CASNQPSGFQPQHF	TGTGCCAGCAATCAGCCATCAGGGTTTCAGCCCCAGCATTTT
TRBV28	TRBD1	NA	TRBJ2-2	CATRVRGMVGELFF	TGTGCCACCCGGGTCAGGGGGATGGTCGGGGAGCTGTTTTTT
TRBV11-3	NA	NA	TRBJ1-3	CASSPNLAVSGNTIYF	TGTGCCAGCAGCCCCAATCTGGCAGTCTCTGGAAACACCATATATTTT
TRBV15	TRBD1	medium-sized	TRBJ2-5	CATSRATGIETQYF	TGTGCCACCAGCAGAGCGACAGGGATAGAGACCCAGTACTTC
TRBV25-1	TRBD2	NA	TRBJ2-2	CASRRGGATGELFF	TGTGCCAGCAGACGGGGAGGGGCTACCGGGGAGCTGTTTTTT
TRBV6-8	NA	few	TRBJ2-1	CASSPSGRYNEQFF	TGTGCCAGCAGTCCGTCTGGCCGGTACAATGAGCAGTTCTTC
TRBV28	TRBD1	few	TRBJ1-1	CASSSGQQGTEAFF	TGTGCCAGCAGTTCGGGACAGCAGGGGACTGAAGCTTTCTTT
TRBV11-3	TRBD1	few	TRBJ1-3	CASSQGQTGSGNTIYF	TGTGCCAGCAGCCAGGGACAGACAGGCTCTGGAAACACCATATATTTT
TRBV11-3	NA	few	TRBJ1-4	CASSYFPGAKNEKLFF	TGTGCCAGCAGCTACTTCCCAGGGGCTAAGAATGAAAAACTGTTTTTT
TRBV30	TRBD1	few	TRBJ1-5	CAWSVQQGVQPQHF	TGTGCCTGGAGTGTACAACAGGGGGTTCAGCCCCAGCATTTT
TRBV6-8	TRBD2	NA	TRBJ2-2	CASRGTSGVSGELFF	TGTGCCAGCAGGGGGACTAGCGGGGTGTCCGGGGAGCTGTTTTTT
TRBV9	NA	medium-sized	TRBJ1-2	CASSVGMGGNGYTF	TGTGCCAGCAGCGTAGGAATGGGTGGCAATGGCTACACCTTC